These 16 T cell receptor beta chains came from one sample sequenced in a study of tissue T cells after allogeneic stem cell transplantation. TCRdb's copy holds only in-frame clones and misses some; the assay was immunoSEQ multiplex PCR. Seen here are over 45,000 clones, about three quarters observed once, and the top ten hold approximately 0.55%. Sequenced sample: sorted cells pooled from one or two spleens. The receptor source for this set is a pool of C57BL/6 mice in good health.

In the case of this clone: Genes here carry mouse names. The read stops 1 residue short of the end of the CDR3; the missing end is completed from the germline J gene. V gene TRBV14 combines with J gene TRBJ2-1, with D unclear. Looked up from germline, CDR1 is SGHDT and CDR2 is FRDEAV. This CDR3 spans 11 amino acids. V shed 2 bases and J shed 7 bases, with 4 bases lying between them. The sequenced CDR3 bases are TGTGCCAGCAGTTTAGGAGCTGAGCAGTTC. Amino acid sequence: CASSLGAEQF. The complete CDR3 protein is CASSLGAEQFF.

Concerning this clone: Mouse gene names apply. The sequenced fragment ends 1 residue before the CDR3 boundary, so the rest is inferred from the germline J gene. The V call is TRBV13-2, the J call TRBJ1-5, with D perhaps matching TRBD1 (6 bases). Trimming left V 1 base short and J 2 bases short, with 7 bases between. The germline V gene has CDR1 NNHNN and CDR2 SYGAGS (reference sequence). The CDR3 has 14 residues. The CDR3 loop is CASGDPGDNQAPLF. CDR3 bases read: TGTGCCAGCGGTGATCCAGGGGACAACCAGGCTCCGCTT.

Comments on this clone: Mouse gene names and germline throughout. The read gets to within 1 residue of the CDR3 end, and the germline J gene fills in the rest. V and J are TRBV5 and TRBJ1-4; tentatively, D is TRBD1 (6 bases). This CDR3 is built from 14 residues. The germline CDR1 and CDR2 sequences are LGHNA and YNLKQL (reference sequence). V shed 3 bases and J shed 3 bases, with 8 bases lying between them. The CDR3 is CASSQTGPNERLFF. The sequenced part of the CDR3 DNA is TGTGCCAGCAGCCAGACAGGACCCAACGAAAGATTATTT.

Note on this clone: Germline and genes here are mouse. The CDR3 is cut off 1 residue early in the read; its end comes from the germline J gene. This chain joins TRBV13-2 and TRBJ1-2; TRBD1 matches at 7 bases. Germline V gene data show CDR1 as NNHNN and CDR2 as SYGAGS (reference sequence). The CDR3 loop spans 12 amino acids. Trimming took 6 bases from V and 3 from J; bases not matched to a gene: 2. The CDR3 protein is CASAQGDSDYTF. CDR3 DNA (partial): TGTGCCAGCGCCCAGGGGGACTCCGACTACACC.

Notes on this clone: Genes and germline come from the mouse. The read falls 1 residue short of the CDR3 end, and the missing part is taken from the germline J gene. V gene TRBV24 combines with J gene TRBJ2-1; 8 bases are shared with TRBD2. Trimming at V came to 1 base and at J to 0 bases, leaving 2 bases not matched to a gene. The CDR3 length is 16 residues. Germline V gene data show CDR1 as KGHTA and CDR2 as FRNEEI. The DNA read from the CDR3 is TGTGCCAGCAGTCTGTCCTGGGGGGCTAACTATGCTGAGCAGTTC. Its translation: CASSLSWGANYAEQF. The entire CDR3 reads CASSLSWGANYAEQFF.

Turning to this clone: Gene names refer to mouse genes. The read terminates 1 residue ahead of where the CDR3 ends, so the germline J gene completes it. V gene TRBV13-2 combines with J gene TRBJ1-3, with a tentative D call TRBD1 (5 bases). CDR1 is NNHNN and CDR2 is SYGAGS in the germline V gene (reference sequence). The CDR3 is 15 residues long. Trimming left V 0 bases short and J 0 bases short, with 7 bases between. The CDR3: CASGDDRISGNTLYF. CDR3 DNA, as far as it was read: TGTGCCAGCGGTGATGACAGGATTTCTGGAAATACGCTCTAT.

This clone was seen only once. The gene names here belong to mouse. The read halts 1 residue ahead of the CDR3 end, with the missing end drawn from the germline J gene. The sample holds other DNA sequences that translate to the same CDR3. The chain joins TRBV2 to TRBJ2-5; 7 bases map to TRBD1. This CDR3 has 14 amino acids. The ends lost 6 bases at V and 3 bases at J; junction bases unmatched: 6. Germline V gives CDR1 LGHNA, CDR2 YSYQKL. The CDR3 bases that were read are TGTGCCAGCAGTCGACAGGGCGGGCAAGACACCCAGTAC. Translated: CASSRQGGQDTQY. The complete CDR3 sequence is CASSRQGGQDTQYF.

With regard to this clone: Mouse germline and gene names are used. Sequencing ends 1 residue short of the CDR3 end; the germline J gene provides the rest. V is TRBV19 and J is TRBJ2-7; possible D gene TRBD2, 7 bases. Germline CDR1 FNHDT, CDR2 SITEND (reference sequence). This CDR3 is built from 12 residues. Trimming removed 9 bases from V and 1 base from J, with 11 bases in between. CDR3 residues: CATRGASYEQYF. Incomplete CDR3 DNA: TGTGCCACTAGGGGGGCGTCCTATGAACAGTAC.

Remarks on this clone: The genes and germline here are from mouse. The DNA read from the CDR3 is TGTGCCTGGAGTCTAGGGGGGGGCCAAGACACCCAGTAC. The encoded protein is CAWSLGGGQDTQY. The complete CDR3 protein is CAWSLGGGQDTQYF. V usage is TRBV31 and J usage is TRBJ2-5; TRBD2 is a possible D gene (7 bases). The sequenced fragment ends 1 residue before the CDR3 boundary, so the rest is inferred from the germline J gene. Per germline, CDR1 GKSSPN and CDR2 SITVG. Trimming removed 0 bases at V and 2 bases at J, with 9 bases between. The CDR3 length is 14 residues. Together with reference TRBV31 and TRBJ2-5, the CDR3 gives the full variable domain: AQTIHQWPVAEIKAVGSPLSLGCTIKGKSSPNLYWYWQATGGTLQQLFYSITVGQVESVVQLNLSASRPKDDQFILSTEKLLLSHSGFYLCAWSLGGGQDTQYFGPGTRLLVL.

This clone has just one count. Each gene name is a mouse one. The read finishes 1 residue shy of the CDR3 end, and the germline J gene is used to complete it. This chain connects TRBV12-2 to TRBJ1-1; maybe TRBD1 (5 bases). Deletions cut 4 bases from V and 0 bases from J, with 11 bases between. The CDR3 runs 14 residues. Germline assignment: CDR1 SGHLS and CDR2 HYDKME. CDR3 DNA (partial): TGTGCCAGCTCCGTGGGACCAACAAACACAGAAGTCTTC. Its translation is CASSVGPTNTEVF. The full CDR3 sequence reads CASSVGPTNTEVFF.

Turning to this clone: Gene names and germline match the mouse. The read comes to an end 1 residue before the CDR3 does, leaving the germline J gene to fill in the end. V usage is TRBV20 and J usage is TRBJ2-5, with a tentative D call TRBD2 (5 bases). The V end was cut by 0 bases, the J end by 0 bases, with 13 bases between. The CDR3 loop spans 16 amino acids. Looked up from germline, CDR1 is GFQATS and CDR2 is STVNSAI. CDR3 bases read: TGTGGTGCTAGGGATCTCAGGACTCTTAACCAAGACACCCAGTAC. It translates to CGARDLRTLNQDTQY. The full CDR3 reads CGARDLRTLNQDTQYF.

On this clone: Mouse gene names apply. The read is 1 residue too short to cover the CDR3 end, so that end is filled in from the germline J gene. The chain links TRBV16 to TRBJ2-4; 10 positions agree with TRBD2. The ends lost 1 base at V and 7 bases at J; junction bases unmatched: 2. CDR1 SGHSA and CDR2 FRNQAP come from the germline V gene. This CDR3 is built from 14 residues. The covered CDR3 bases are TGTGCAAGCAGCTTAGGACTGGGGGGTTACACCTTGTAC. This encodes CASSLGLGGYTLY. The entire CDR3 protein is CASSLGLGGYTLYF. Full variable domain (rest looked up from reference TRBV16 and TRBJ2-4): NAGVIQTPRHKVTGKGQEATLWCEPISGHSAVFWYRQTIVQGLEFLTYFRNQAPIDDSGMPKERFSAQMPNQSHSTLKIQSTQPQDSAVYLCASSLGLGGYTLYFGAGTRLSVL.

This clone was counted a few times. Genes and germline are mouse. The read gets to within 1 residue of the CDR3 end, and the germline J gene fills in the rest. The genes are TRBV23 and TRBJ2-7; the D call in the table, TRBD2, was not verified against the DNA. The CDR3 is 16 residues long. The germline V gene encodes CDR1 KGHTA and CDR2 FQNQQP. The chain's CDR3 is CSSSQKLGGASYEQYF. CDR3 DNA (partial): TGCTCCAGCAGTCAAAAACTGGGGGGGGCGTCCTATGAACAGTAC.

As to this clone: The gene names given are mouse names. The read is 1 residue too short to cover the CDR3 end, so that end is filled in from the germline J gene. The chain employs TRBV3 and TRBJ1-1; D might be TRBD1 (6 bases). CDR1 is SNHLY and CDR2 is FYNGKV in the germline V gene (reference sequence). This CDR3 is 13 amino acids long. With 5 bases removed from V and 5 bases from J, the gap between germline ends came to 12 bases. Incomplete CDR3 DNA: TGTGCCAGCAGCCCCCCGGGACAAACAGAAGTCTTC. Its translation is CASSPPGQTEVF. The whole CDR3 reads CASSPPGQTEVFF.

On this clone itself: All gene names here are mouse names. The read finishes 1 residue shy of the CDR3 end, and the germline J gene is used to complete it. In the same sample, other DNA sequences code for this CDR3. The genes are TRBV5 and TRBJ2-5, with 14 nucleotides matching TRBD2. The germline CDR1 and CDR2 sequences are LGHNA and YNLKQL (reference sequence). CDR3 length equals 16 residues. With 4 bases clipped from V and 3 bases from J, the junction kept 3 bases outside the gene matches. This CDR3 reads CASSPGLGGRQDTQYF. CDR3 DNA, as far as it was read: TGTGCCAGCAGCCCGGGACTGGGGGGGCGACAAGACACCCAGTAC.

About this clone itself: Gene names and germline refer to mouse. The read halts 1 residue ahead of the CDR3 end, with the missing end drawn from the germline J gene. The chain is built from TRBV5 and TRBJ2-2; the D gene could be TRBD1 or TRBD2 (5 bases each). V was pared by 0 bases and J by 0 bases, with 11 bases between. This CDR3 contains 17 residues. The germline CDR1 and CDR2 sequences are LGHNA and YNLKQL (reference sequence). The CDR3 is CASSQEPGPSNTGQLYF. CDR3 bases read: TGTGCCAGCAGCCAAGAACCGGGACCGTCAAACACCGGGCAGCTCTAC.